This TCR beta chain was sequenced during a study of blood T cells in healthy people across ages. With a J-beta primer mix and a sample-barcoded 5' primer, a second PCR ran 7 to 11 cycles. TCRdb ran MiXCR on the 5' RACE reads and lists one entry per CDR3 protein. This sample has 600,000 or so distinct CDR3 sequences, with around 21% found just once. This clonotype has more than one count but fewer than ten. This receptor was taken from a man between 70 and 80 years old in good health. Sequenced material: blood.

The chain's CDR3 is CASSLGGLAVPTEQYF. The CDR3 nucleotides read TGTGCCAGCAGCCTGGGGGGACTAGCGGTCCCTACCGAGCAGTACTTC. The chain employs TRBV7-8 and TRBJ2-5, with 11 bases lining up with TRBD2. Judging by the DNA end, TRBJ2-7 fits better; the J call may be wrong. The CDR3 is 16 amino acids. CDR1 is SGHVS and CDR2 is FQNEAQ in the germline V gene.